These T cell receptor beta chains were read from a single sample in a study of CXCR3-negative and CXCR3-positive naive CD8 T cells. TCRdb re-called the 5' RACE reads and catalogs CDR3 proteins one per entry, DNA excluded. The listing records several thousand distinct CDR3 sequences. Sequenced input: naive CXCR3+ CD8+ T cells from blood. The receptor source for this set is a human donor in good health. Some clones in this sample may be carry-over from other donors' samples. The CDR3 runs from the conserved cysteine through the conserved F or W. Clone size is stated in some rows and not others, as once, few, many or a class when expanded.

V gene	J gene	clone size	CDR3 protein
TRBV2	TRBJ1-5	medium-sized	CASRIGGSSQPQHF
TRBV6-2/TRBV6-3	TRBJ1-5	.	CASRDEMPQHF
TRBV19	TRBJ2-1	.	CASSKSASSYNEQFF
TRBV5-4	TRBJ2-7	.	CASSTAGTGIHEQYF
TRBV11-2	TRBJ2-1	.	CASSWTSSTEQFF
TRBV29-1	TRBJ1-1	medium-sized	CSVEVDTEAFF
TRBV27	TRBJ2-1	.	CASAVAVFSNEQFF
TRBV21-1	TRBJ2-5	.	CASSKDGPFETQYF
TRBV28	TRBJ2-1	.	CASSLTGKNNEQFF
TRBV27	TRBJ2-1	.	CASSSIDSNEQFF
TRBV5-6	TRBJ2-5	.	CASSEEQGPETQYF
TRBV28	TRBJ1-4	medium-sized	CASRTGTSNEKLFF
TRBV25-1	TRBJ1-5	.	CASSPGGGNQPQHF
TRBV7-8	TRBJ1-5	medium-sized	CASSSRPSHNQPQHF
TRBV5-1	TRBJ2-1	medium-sized	CASSLGWGPNNEQFF
TRBV4-1	TRBJ2-1	.	CASSQGGAGANNEQFF
TRBV12-3/TRBV12-4	TRBJ2-7	medium-sized	CASSPKQGSLYEQYF
TRBV9	TRBJ2-7	.	CASSVTAARGDEQYF
TRBV4-3	TRBJ2-1	.	CASSQDMGLPYNEQFF
TRBV29-1	TRBJ2-3	medium-sized	CSVEGGELPGADTQYF
TRBV29-1	TRBJ2-3	.	CSVTGGSTDTQYF
TRBV29-1	TRBJ1-1	.	CSVAVNTEAFF
TRBV12-3/TRBV12-4	TRBJ1-1	.	CASSPSGWTEAFF
TRBV5-6	TRBJ2-7	.	CASSLSQGPYEQYF
TRBV29-1	TRBJ1-5	medium-sized	CSVDEGGNQPQHF
TRBV29-1	TRBJ2-7	.	CSVENFSYEQYF
TRBV7-9	TRBJ1-6	.	CASSPDRNSPLHF
TRBV12-3/TRBV12-4	TRBJ2-7	.	CASSPDSSYEQYF
TRBV3-1	TRBJ2-5	.	CASSQDETLQETQYF
TRBV29-1	TRBJ2-1	medium-sized	CSVEPRGRNNEQFF
TRBV11-2	TRBJ2-7	.	CASSPRGGMYEQYF
TRBV29-1	TRBJ2-7	.	CSVEDLEGPTYEQYF
TRBV2	TRBJ2-3	.	CASTPGLHDTDTQYF
TRBV27	TRBJ2-7	.	CASSLLAPYLREGTSYEQYF
TRBV3-1	TRBJ2-7	.	CASSADRISYEQYF
TRBV5-1	TRBJ2-1	.	CASSLGTWDDEQFF
TRBV20-1	TRBJ2-3	.	CSARSYRTSGRTDTQYF
TRBV29-1	TRBJ2-1	.	CSVVLAGDNEQFF
TRBV20-1	TRBJ1-1	.	CSARDSGRVEYTEAFF
TRBV25-1	TRBJ2-7	.	CASSEYRGWAEQYF
TRBV29-1	TRBJ2-7	medium-sized	CSVGGDRGSYEQYF